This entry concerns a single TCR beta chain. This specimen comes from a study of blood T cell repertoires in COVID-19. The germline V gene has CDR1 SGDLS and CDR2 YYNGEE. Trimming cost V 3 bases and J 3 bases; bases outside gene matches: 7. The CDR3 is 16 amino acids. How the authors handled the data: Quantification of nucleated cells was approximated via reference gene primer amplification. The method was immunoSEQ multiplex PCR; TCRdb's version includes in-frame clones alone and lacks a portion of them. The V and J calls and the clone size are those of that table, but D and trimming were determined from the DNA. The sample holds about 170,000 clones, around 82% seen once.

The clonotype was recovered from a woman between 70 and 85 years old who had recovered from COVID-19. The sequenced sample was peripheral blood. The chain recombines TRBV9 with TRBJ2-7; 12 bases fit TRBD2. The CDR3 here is CASSATASGRGYEQYF. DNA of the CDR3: TGTGCCAGCAGCGCGACAGCTAGCGGGAGGGGCTACGAGCAGTACTTC.